Below, 23 T cell receptor beta chains from the same sample are listed, as sequenced in a study of tumor-infiltrating lymphocytes in primary liver carcinoma. TCR beta cDNA was made from 500 ng total RNA with a constant-region primer. TCR beta libraries came from three nested multiplex PCR rounds using slightly modified ARM-PCR. With TRBV1-TRBV30 forward primers and a C-beta reverse primer, the first two PCR rounds were run for 9 to 10 cycles each. TCRdb fed the multiplex PCR reads into MiXCR, producing one record per CDR3 protein. The sample has fewer than 400,000 distinct CDR3 sequences; around three fifths are singletons. Unsorted whole blood supplied the RNA, and germline DNA was extracted too. Input material: peripheral blood. These receptors came from a man aged 40-55 years with primary liver carcinoma and hepatitis B virus infection.

Comments on this clonotype: Since the CDR3 does not end with the conserved phenylalanine or tryptophan, this likely comes from a read error. The V call is TRBV11-1, the J call TRBJ2-5; D is ambiguous. V was cut by 3 bases and J by 3 bases, with 5 bases left in between. This CDR3 contains 12 residues. Germline CDR1 is SGHAT and CDR2 is FQDESV (reference sequence). This CDR3 is CASSFSKETQYL. As DNA, the CDR3 is TGTGCCAGCAGCTTTAGCAAAGAGACCCAGTACTTA.

With regard to this clonotype: This could be a read error, since a much larger clone is one nucleotide away. Since the CDR3 does not end with the conserved phenylalanine or tryptophan, this likely comes from a read error. The chain has TRBV5-1 and TRBJ2-3; D call uncertain. The CDR3 runs to 12 residues. V was shortened by 2 bases and J by 3 bases, with 4 bases between the two germline ends. Germline V gene sequence: CDR1 SGHRS, CDR2 YFSETQ. The CDR3 loop is CASSLWTDTQYL. CDR3 nucleotides: TGCGCCAGCAGCTTATGGACAGATACGCAGTATTTG.

This sequence joins TRBV6-1 and TRBJ2-7, with 7 positions matching TRBD1. This CDR3 comprises 16 residues. The germline V gene has CDR1 MNHNS and CDR2 SASEGT. V lost 1 base to trimming and J lost 4 bases; unmatched junction nucleotides: 10. CDR3 region: CASSEGRQGFPYEQYF. The CDR3 DNA sequence: TGTGCCAGCAGTGAAGGGAGACAGGGTTTTCCGTACGAGCAGTACTTC.

The DNA for the CDR3 is TGCAGCGTTGACGAAGTGGTCGGGGATAAGCAGCATTTT. Translated: CSVDEVVGDKQHF. V usage is TRBV29-1 and J usage is TRBJ2-3; D is unresolved. The J call may be mistaken, given a closer DNA end match to TRBJ1-5. The CDR3 loop spans 13 amino acids. Germline V gene sequence: CDR1 SQVTM, CDR2 ANQGSEA.

As for this clonotype: Germline is not matched at one junction end, which may reflect a read error. This rearrangement joins TRBV29-1 to TRBJ1-1, with a possible D match to TRBD1 (6 bases). The germline V gene has CDR1 SQVTM and CDR2 ANQGSEA. CDR3 length: 10 residues. The chain's CDR3 is CSVQGTKALF. CDR3 bases: TGCAGCGTTCAAGGGACAAAAGCTCTCTTT.

In regard to this clonotype: One base away lies a much larger clone, so this may be a sequencing read error. This rearrangement joins TRBV6-5 to TRBJ2-3; D call uncertain. This CDR3 comprises 14 residues. Germline assignment: CDR1 MNHEY and CDR2 SVGAGI. For the CDR3, the DNA is TGTGCCAGCACTTACTCGACATACACAGATACGCAGTATTTT. Amino acids: CASTYSTYTDTQYF.

This clonotype turned up a few times. CDR3 coding DNA: TGTGCCTGGAGTGGGGGCAATGAGCAGTTCTTC. As protein: CAWSGGNEQFF. The chain couples TRBV30 to TRBJ2-1, with D unclear. This CDR3 spans 11 amino acids. V was pared by 1 base and J by 6 bases, with 4 bases between. Germline loops: CDR1 GTSNPN, CDR2 SVGIG (reference sequence). The whole variable domain, remainder taken from reference TRBV30 and TRBJ2-1, is SQTIHQWPATLVQPVGSPLSLECTVEGTSNPNLYWYRQAAGRGLQLLFYSVGIGQISSEVPQNLSASRPQDRQFILSSKKLLLSDSGFYLCAWSGGNEQFFGPGTRLTVL.

In regard to this clonotype: A junction boundary mismatches the germline segment, possibly from a read error. The V and J genes are TRBV14 and TRBJ2-4; D not certain. Germline V lookup: CDR1 SGHDN, CDR2 FVKESK. The CDR3 sequence is 16 residues long. The CDR3 nucleotides read TGTGCCAGCAGCCTACTACCGAGCTCAGCCAAAAACACTCAGTACTTC. This gives the protein CASSLLPSSAKNTQYF.

The rearrangement uses TRBV5-1 and TRBJ2-1, with TRBD2 identical over 10 bases. CDR1 and CDR2 (germline): SGHRS, YFSETQ. V lost 0 bases to trimming and J lost 8 bases; unmatched junction nucleotides: 5. The CDR3 is 15 amino acids. CDR3 coding DNA: TGCGCCAGCAGCTTGGCCCCTAGCGGGAGCGATGAGCAGTTCTTC. Amino acids: CASSLAPSGSDEQFF.

In its sample, this clonotype was seen many times. The chain uses TRBV28 and TRBJ2-7; no clear D gene. This CDR3 is built from 16 residues. Germline-derived CDR1 and CDR2 are MDHEN and SYDVKM. V was shortened by 4 bases and J by 0 bases, with 16 bases between the two germline ends. The CDR3 reads CASSSPPPRSSYEQYF. The CDR3 DNA reads TGTGCCAGCAGTTCCCCCCCCCCGAGGAGCTCCTACGAGCAGTACTTC.

This clonotype was detected ten times or more. The rearrangement links TRBV12-3 or TRBV12-4 to TRBJ1-1; maybe TRBD1 (6 bases). This CDR3 is built from 15 residues. The V end lost 1 base, the J end lost 2 bases, and 11 bases lay between the germline ends. CDR3 amino acids: CASSLGGAPNTEAFF. The CDR3 DNA is TGTGCCAGCAGTTTAGGGGGGGCCCCTAACACTGAAGCTTTCTTT.

The rearrangement uses TRBV6-5 and TRBJ2-7; D not certain. V was trimmed by 4 bases and J by 6 bases, leaving 7 bases between them. CDR3 length equals 11 residues. Per germline, CDR1 MNHEY and CDR2 SVGAGI. The CDR3: CASSCGREQYF. DNA of the CDR3: TGTGCCAGCAGTTGTGGTCGCGAGCAGTACTTC.

This clonotype was seen ten or more times. The chain is built from TRBV6-5 and TRBJ1-6; the match to TRBD1 covers 10 bases. Germline V gene sequence: CDR1 MNHEY, CDR2 SVGAGI. CDR3 length equals 15 residues. The ends lost 6 bases at V and 8 bases at J; junction bases unmatched: 7. The CDR3 region is CASRPDRGRDSPLHF. As DNA, the CDR3 is TGTGCCAGCAGACCCGACAGGGGGCGAGATTCACCCCTCCACTTT.

This chain joins TRBV11-2 and TRBJ2-7; D possibly matches TRBD1 or TRBD2 (6 bases each). Germline-derived CDR1 and CDR2 are SGHAT and FQNNGV. CDR3 length: 14 amino acids. The germline V and J ends were trimmed by 6 bases and 7 bases, with 19 bases remaining between them. DNA for the CDR3: TGTGCCAGCAGTTTAAACAGGGCGGGGAATGAGCAGTACTTC. Its translation is CASSLNRAGNEQYF. The variable domain in full, completed from reference TRBV11-2 and TRBJ2-7, reads EAGVAQSPRYKIIEKRQSVAFWCNPISGHATLYWYQQILGQGPKLLIQFQNNGVVDDSQLPKDRFSAERLKGVDSTLKIQPAKLEDSAVYLCASSLNRAGNEQYFGPGTRLTVT.

This clonotype was seen a few times. This sequence may be a read error, since a much larger clone differs from it by one base. This rearrangement joins TRBV29-1 to TRBJ2-5; D may be TRBD2 (6 bases). Trimming stripped 3 bases from V and 9 bases from J, with 17 bases between. The germline gives CDR1 SQVTM, CDR2 ANQGSEA. There are 13 residues in the CDR3. CDR3 amino acids: CSVERGGRESQYF. CDR3 coding DNA: TGCAGCGTTGAGCGGGGCGGCAGGGAGTCCCAGTACTTC.

This clonotype was detected a few times. The V gene is TRBV7-9, the J gene TRBJ2-3; D call uncertain. In germline, CDR1 is SEHNR, CDR2 FQNEAQ (reference sequence). The CDR3 has 14 residues. V lost 5 bases to trimming and J lost 5 bases, with 14 bases between them. The CDR3 is CASSLPTQLDTQYF. In DNA, the CDR3 is TGTGCCAGCAGCCTCCCTACCCAATTAGATACGCAGTATTTT.

Remarks on this clonotype: A read error may account for a junction end that differs from germline. The CDR3 region has the DNA TGCACCAGCAGCCAAGGAAGGGCTGGGGCCAACGTCCTAACTTTC. Amino acids: CTSSQGRAGANVLTF. The J gene is TRBJ2-6, the V gene TRBV4-3, with D perhaps matching TRBD1 (5 bases). CDR3 length equals 15 residues. Germline CDR1 LGHNA, CDR2 YSLEER.

Remarks on this clonotype: It may be a read error: a sequence one base away is much more abundant. The V call is TRBV12-5, the J call TRBJ2-2; a possible D gene is TRBD2 (6 bases). The CDR3 runs 13 residues. The V and J ends lost 2 bases and 5 bases respectively, with 6 bases between them. From germline, CDR1 is LGHNT and CDR2 FRNRAP. The CDR3 reads CASGLRGTGELFF. For the CDR3, the DNA is TGTGCTAGTGGTTTGCGGGGGACCGGGGAGCTGTTTTTT.

This clonotype showed up many times. The chain has TRBV11-3 and TRBJ2-5; D gene ambiguous. CDR3 length: 13 residues. Germline assignment: CDR1 SGHNT and CDR2 YENEEA. V was cut by 3 bases and J by 2 bases, with 7 bases left in between. The CDR3 region is CASSLSVQETQYF. The CDR3 region has the DNA TGTGCCAGCAGCTTGTCGGTTCAAGAGACCCAGTACTTC. The variable domain in full, completed from reference TRBV11-3 and TRBJ2-5, reads EAGVVQSPRYKIIEKKQPVAFWCNPISGHNTLYWYLQNLGQGPELLIRYENEEAVDDSQLPKDRFSAERLKGVDSTLKIQPAELGDSAVYLCASSLSVQETQYFGPGTRLLVL.

The chain links TRBV5-6 to TRBJ2-7, with TRBD1 identical over 9 bases. V shed 3 bases, J shed 6 bases, and the junction held 7 bases outside the gene matches. This CDR3 is 14 amino acids long. Germline V gives CDR1 SGHDT, CDR2 YYEEEE. The CDR3 reads CASSSRTGAAEQYF. CDR3 nucleotide sequence: TGTGCCAGCAGCTCCCGGACAGGGGCCGCCGAGCAGTACTTC.

This clonotype was detected a few times. The chain carries TRBV5-6 and TRBJ2-7, with TRBD1 matching over 7 bases. Germline V gene data show CDR1 as SGHDT and CDR2 as YYEEEE. This CDR3 is built from 13 residues. J gave up 5 bases and V 5 bases, and 7 bases lay outside the gene matches. The CDR3 DNA reads TGTGCCAGCAGTTCACAGGGGAGTCACGAGCAGTACTTC. Residues: CASSSQGSHEQYF. Complete variable domain (other parts from reference TRBV5-6 and TRBJ2-7): DAGVTQSPTHLIKTRGQQVTLRCSPKSGHDTVSWYQQALGQGPQFIFQYYEEEERQRGNFPDRFSGHQFPNYSSELNVNALLLGDSALYLCASSSQGSHEQYFGPGTRLTVT.

This chain uses TRBV5-1 with TRBJ2-5, with 9 nucleotides matching TRBD1. V lost 3 bases to trimming and J lost 4 bases; unmatched junction nucleotides: 4. CDR3 length equals 14 residues. CDR1 is SGHRS and CDR2 is YFSETQ in the germline V gene. The DNA of the CDR3 is TGCGCCAGCAGCTGGGACAGGGAACTAGAGACCCAGTACTTC. This sequence encodes CASSWDRELETQYF.

Notes on this clonotype: This clone may be a read error of a much larger clone one base away. This chain joins TRBV6-2 or TRBV6-3 and TRBJ2-7; 7 bases match TRBD2. Trimming at V came to 5 bases and at J to 0 bases, leaving 10 bases not matched to a gene. Germline values: CDR1 MNHEY, CDR2 SVGEGT. The CDR3 is 16 amino acids. CDR3 sequence reads: CASSHPGLVYSYEQYF. CDR3 bases: TGTGCCAGCAGTCACCCTGGACTAGTGTACTCCTACGAGCAGTACTTC.